This TCR beta chain comes out of a study of tumour-infiltrating T cells in Burkitt lymphoma (dated by TCRdb to 2018 to 2021). Regarding the complete study: All epidemiological subtypes of Burkitt lymphoma were represented in the cohort, which was made up of 82 patients. TCR repertoire data were compared against clinical outcome, and productive clonality predicted overall survival and progression-free survival independently of established prognostic factors such as age at diagnosis. Results and caveats for the whole study, not just this receptor: Numerous Burkitt lymphoma patients were found to share several public clonotypes, a finding suggesting shared tumour neoantigen selection that is absent from diffuse large B-cell lymphoma.

Sequences SNHLY (CDR1) and FYNNEI (CDR2) are obtained from the germline V gene. V gives up 8 bases and J gives up 0 bases, and the segment between their germline ends measures 9 bases. The CDR3 covers 13 residues, taking in both the cysteine and the phenylalanine. This entry keeps only the CDR3 DNA: 39 bases, framed from base 1. The library relied on the immunoSEQ multiplex PCR assay. TCRdb's version of the immuneACCESS table is confined to in-frame rearrangements and falls short of the full clone set. An unresolved V gene accounts for under half of the shortfall where checked; the remainder is of unknown origin. This sample is represented by around 50,000 clones; roughly 30% of them were singletons. The ten largest clones add up to 2.9% of the sample. In regard to this clone: The antigen it binds to is not known. No much larger clone is present one base from it, and per-base qualities are unavailable.

What was sequenced was tumor tissue. The chain couples TRBV2 to TRBJ2-3; the D gene is possibly TRBD2, with 6 bases matching. This clonotype was obtained from a human donor with Burkitt lymphoma. The nucleotides read TGTGCCAGCGGGGAGGCCAGCACAGATACGCAGTATTTT. Its amino acids are CASGEASTDTQYF.